Following are 2 T cell receptor beta chains from one sample sequenced in a study of T cell responses to AZD1222 COVID-19 vaccine (dated by TCRdb to about 2021). The time point label here, explained by the study, means: baseline before first vaccination. The receptor library was made with the immunoSEQ multiplex PCR assay. In its TCRdb copy, this immuneACCESS table keeps in-frame sequences only and misses some clones. Where compared with another copy, unresolved V genes explain less than half of these, and the others have no known cause. A total of roughly 150,000 clones appear in this sample, approximately 90% of them only once. More than 1.1% of the sample goes to the ten largest clones. The starting material was peripheral blood, obtained on day 0 of AZD1222 vaccination. The origin of the receptors is an adult in good health.

This chain joins TRBV10-3 and TRBJ1-2; the D is unclear. The CDR3 covers 16 residues. Between the trimmed V and J ends, which lost 2 bases and 4 bases, there was a span of 17 bases. CDR1 ENHRY and CDR2 SYGVKD come from the germline V gene. This CDR3 reads CAISEPGEELSYGYTF. The CDR3 DNA reads TGTGCCATCAGTGAGCCTGGGGAGGAGCTTTCCTATGGCTACACCTTC.

This chain joins TRBV12-5 and TRBJ1-5, with D possibly matching TRBD1 (6 bases). This CDR3 has 19 residues. V was shortened by 5 bases and J by 1 base, with 24 bases between the two germline ends. Germline lookup yields CDR1 LGHNT and CDR2 FRNRAP. The CDR3 loop is CASGTDRSRGWRSNQPQHF. The CDR3 DNA is TGTGCTAGTGGTACCGACCGGTCGAGGGGGTGGAGGAGCAATCAGCCCCAGCATTTT.